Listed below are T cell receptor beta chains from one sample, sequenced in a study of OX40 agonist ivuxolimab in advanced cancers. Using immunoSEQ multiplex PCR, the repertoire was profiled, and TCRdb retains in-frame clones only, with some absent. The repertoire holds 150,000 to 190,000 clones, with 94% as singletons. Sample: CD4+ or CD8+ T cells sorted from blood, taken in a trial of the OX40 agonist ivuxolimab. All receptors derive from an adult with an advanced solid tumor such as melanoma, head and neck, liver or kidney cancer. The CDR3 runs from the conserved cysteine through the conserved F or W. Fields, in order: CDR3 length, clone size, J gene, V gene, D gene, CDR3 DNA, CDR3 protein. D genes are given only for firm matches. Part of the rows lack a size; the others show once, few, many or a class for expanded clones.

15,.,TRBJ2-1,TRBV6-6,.,TGTGCCAGCAGTTACTCGCTGGGACGCCGCAATGAGCAGTTCTTC,CASSYSLGRRNEQFF
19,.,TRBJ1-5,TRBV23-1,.,TGCGCCAGCAGTCAAGGGGTTCATCTGGTATGGGGACAATCTTGGCCCCAGCATTTT,CASSQGVHLVWGQSWPQHF
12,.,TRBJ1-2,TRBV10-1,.,TGCGCCATCCGAGCTAGGTCTCATGGCTACACCTTC,CAIRARSHGYTF
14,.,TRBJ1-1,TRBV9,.,TGTGCCAGCAGCGCCATCTCCAGTAACACTGAAGCTTTCTTT,CASSAISSNTEAFF
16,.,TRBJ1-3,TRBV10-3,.,TGTGCCATCAGTGGGGGACGGAAAGACTCTGGAAACACCATATATTTT,CAISGGRKDSGNTIYF
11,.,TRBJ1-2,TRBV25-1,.,TGTGCCAGCGGGGCAGGGTATGGCTACACCTTC,CASGAGYGYTF
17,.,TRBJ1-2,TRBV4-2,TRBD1,TGTGCCAGCAGCCAAGATCAGGGACAGGGGCGCACCTATGGCTACACCTTC,CASSQDQGQGRTYGYTF
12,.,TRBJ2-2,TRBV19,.,TGTGCCAGTAGTCCGAGCACCGGGGAGCTGTTTTTT,CASSPSTGELFF
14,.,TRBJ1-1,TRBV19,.,TGTGCCAGTAGTCGGGCAGGTCGAGGGACTGAAGCTTTCTTT,CASSRAGRGTEAFF
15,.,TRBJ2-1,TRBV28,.,TGTGCCAGCAGTTTTACGGGACTTGGAAACAATGAGCAGTTCTTC,CASSFTGLGNNEQFF
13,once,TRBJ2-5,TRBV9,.,TGTGCCAGCAGCGTACCAGGGGAGGAGACCCAGTACTTC,CASSVPGEETQYF
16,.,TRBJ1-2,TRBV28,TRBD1,TGTGCCAGCAGTCCGAATACCTGGGGACAGGGGCCCGGCTACACCTTC,CASSPNTWGQGPGYTF
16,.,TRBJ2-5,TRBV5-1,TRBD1,TGCGCCAGCAGCTTGGCCGGACAGGGGGCTACGGAGACCCAGTACTTC,CASSLAGQGATETQYF
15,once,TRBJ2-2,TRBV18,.,TGTGCCAGCTCCCTCGGAGGCGGGAACACCGGGGAGCTGTTTTTT,CASSLGGGNTGELFF
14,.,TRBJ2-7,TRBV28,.,TGTGCCAGCGGCGTCACAGGGGAGGGGTACGAGCAGTACTTC,CASGVTGEGYEQYF
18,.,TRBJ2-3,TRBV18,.,TGTGCCAGCTCACCACCCACAGGGTGGCCCACCATACCAGATACGCAGTATTTT,CASSPPTGWPTIPDTQYF
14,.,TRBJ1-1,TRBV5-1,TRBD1,TGCGCCAGCAGGGGGGACAGATCGGACACTGAAGCTTTCTTT,CASRGDRSDTEAFF
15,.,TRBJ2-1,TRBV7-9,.,TGTGCCAGCAGCTTAATGGGAGGAGGGTTTAATGAGCAGTTCTTC,CASSLMGGGFNEQFF
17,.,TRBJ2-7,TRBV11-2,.,TGTGCCAGCAGCTTAGATCACGGAAGGGCTGGTGCCTACGAGCAGTACTTC,CASSLDHGRAGAYEQYF
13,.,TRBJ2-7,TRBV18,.,TGTGCCAGCTCACCAAGCAGGGAAAGCGAGCAGTACTTC,CASSPSRESEQYF
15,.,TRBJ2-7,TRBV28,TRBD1,TGTGCCAGCAGTTTACCTCAGGGGGCGCGGAACGAGCAGTACTTC,CASSLPQGARNEQYF
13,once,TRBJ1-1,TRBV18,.,TGTGCCAGCTCACCACCCGGGAACACTGAAGCTTTCTTT,CASSPPGNTEAFF
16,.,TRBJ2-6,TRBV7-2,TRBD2,TGTGCCAGCAGCTTAACCGCGGGAGCCGGGGCCAACGTCCTGACTTTC,CASSLTAGAGANVLTF
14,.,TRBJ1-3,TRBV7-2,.,TGTGCCAGCAGCCCTGAACACAGTGGAAACACCATATATTTT,CASSPEHSGNTIYF
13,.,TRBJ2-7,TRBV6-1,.,TGTGCCAGCAGTGAAAGGCAGGCCTACGAGCAGTACTTC,CASSERQAYEQYF
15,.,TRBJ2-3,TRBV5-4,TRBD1,TGTGCCAGCAGCCGCACCGGGACAGATACAGATACGCAGTATTTT,CASSRTGTDTDTQYF
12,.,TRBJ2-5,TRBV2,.,TGTGCCAGCACGGGGCCTCAAGAGACCCAGTACTTC,CASTGPQETQYF
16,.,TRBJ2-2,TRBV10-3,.,TGTGCCATCAGCCCCTTCGTAGGGTCGAACACCGGGGAGCTGTTTTTT,CAISPFVGSNTGELFF
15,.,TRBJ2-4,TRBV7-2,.,TGTGCCAGCAGCTCTTATACAGGGGCCAAAAACATTCAGTACTTC,CASSSYTGAKNIQYF
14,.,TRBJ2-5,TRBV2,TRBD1,TGTGCCAGCAGCCAGGGGGCCCAAAGAGAGACCCAGTACTTC,CASSQGAQRETQYF
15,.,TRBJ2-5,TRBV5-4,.,TGTGCCAGCAGTCCGTTTACCAAGGGGGGAGAGACCCAGTACTTC,CASSPFTKGGETQYF
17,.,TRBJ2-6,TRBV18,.,TGTGCCAGCTCACCACCCACAGGGAGTTCTGGGGCCAACGTCCTGACTTTC,CASSPPTGSSGANVLTF
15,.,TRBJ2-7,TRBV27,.,.,CASSFLAGQSYEQYF
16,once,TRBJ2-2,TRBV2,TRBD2,TGTGCCAGCAGTGGGCGACTAGCGGGGGGCGGCGGGGAGCTGTTTTTT,CASSGRLAGGGGELFF
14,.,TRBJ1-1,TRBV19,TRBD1,TGTGCCAGTAGTCGGGACAGGGGGAACACTGAAGCTTTCTTT,CASSRDRGNTEAFF